Below, 17 T cell receptor beta chains from the same sample are listed, as sequenced in a study of shared clonotypes between healthy human individuals. Naive CD8 isolation took CD45RO-negative cells positively selected for CCR7 and excluded terminally differentiated effector memory CD45RA+ cells. This table comes from immunoSEQ multiplex PCR, and its TCRdb copy is limited to in-frame clones, with some not included. The sample comprises 1.5 million to 2.5 million clones, approximately 95% of which are singletons, and roughly 1.2% rests with the top ten. Sequenced material: naive CD8+ T cells sorted from blood. The receptors shown here come from a man aged 18 to 29 in good health.

This rearrangement joins TRBV28 to TRBJ2-7; 7 bases are shared with TRBD1. The CDR3 runs to 14 residues. The V and J ends lost 3 bases and 3 bases, in that order; junction bases with no gene match: 5. Germline V lookup: CDR1 MDHEN, CDR2 SYDVKM. CDR3 residues: CASSFLRDSYEQYF. In DNA, the CDR3 is TGTGCCAGCAGTTTCCTCCGGGACAGCTACGAGCAGTACTTC.

V gene TRBV27 combines with J gene TRBJ2-2; the D gene is possibly TRBD2 (6 bases). The CDR3 loop spans 18 amino acids. Looked up from germline, CDR1 is MNHEY and CDR2 is SMNVEV (reference sequence). Trimming took off 2 bases at V and 3 bases at J, with 19 bases between the two ends. CDR3 DNA: TGTGCCAGCAGTTTACAAAATTTAGGCGGGACCGACACCGGGGAGCTGTTTTTT. The encoded protein is CASSLQNLGGTDTGELFF.

The chain has TRBV9 and TRBJ2-3; TRBD2 aligns across 7 bases. The CDR3 runs to 15 residues. Losses at the gene ends were 2 bases for V and 4 bases for J; bases not matched to a gene: 7. CDR1 and CDR2 from the germline V gene are SGDLS and YYNGEE. CDR3: CASSVAGLAADTQYF. In DNA form, the CDR3 reads TGTGCCAGCAGCGTTGCTGGGCTAGCGGCAGATACGCAGTATTTT.

V gene TRBV2 combines with J gene TRBJ1-1, with D hard to call. Germline V lookup: CDR1 SNHLY, CDR2 FYNNEI. The ends were cut back, 3 bases at V and 11 bases at J, with 19 bases in the middle. CDR3 length equals 14 residues. The CDR3 protein is CASSEMGSLWRAFF. CDR3 in DNA: TGTGCCAGCAGTGAGATGGGGTCTCTTTGGAGGGCTTTCTTT.

The rearrangement joins TRBV5-1 to TRBJ1-1, with D perhaps matching TRBD1 (6 bases). CDR1 is SGHRS and CDR2 is YFSETQ in the germline V gene. The V end was cut by 6 bases, the J end by 1 base, with 10 bases between. The CDR3 sequence is 13 residues long. CDR3 DNA sequence: TGCGCCAGCACAGGGGATAAGAACACTGAAGCTTTCTTT. Residues: CASTGDKNTEAFF.

The rearrangement links TRBV7-8 to TRBJ1-2, with 7 positions matching TRBD1. J lost 7 bases, V lost 5 bases, and 19 bases had no gene match. Germline V gene data show CDR1 as SGHVS and CDR2 as FQNEAQ. This CDR3 is built from 17 residues. The CDR3: CASSPSGTVSQWGGYTF. Here the CDR3 DNA reads TGTGCCAGCAGCCCTAGCGGGACAGTCTCCCAGTGGGGTGGCTACACCTTC.

CDR3 nucleotides: TGTGCCAGCAGCTTAGGCGGGAGGGCCCCGGGAGAGCAGTACTTC. It translates to CASSLGGRAPGEQYF. The rearrangement joins TRBV7-8 to TRBJ2-7; 9 bases agree with TRBD2. Germline CDR1 is SGHVS and CDR2 is FQNEAQ. Trimming removed 1 base from V and 7 bases from J; junction bases left unmatched: 8. CDR3 length equals 15 residues.

The chain is built from TRBV5-6 and TRBJ1-3; TRBD1 might be the D (6 bases). Germline V gene lookup returns CDR1 SGHDT and CDR2 YYEEEE. This CDR3 contains 15 residues. Trimming took off 3 bases at V and 0 bases at J, with 10 bases between the two ends. The DNA of the CDR3 is TGTGCCAGCAGCTGGACAGTGGGCTCTGGAAACACCATATATTTT. Its translation is CASSWTVGSGNTIYF.

This chain links TRBV2 with TRBJ1-5; D remains unclear. V was clipped by 3 bases and J by 2 bases, with 8 bases between them. In germline, CDR1 is SNHLY, CDR2 FYNNEI. The length of the CDR3 is 14 residues. DNA for the CDR3: TGTGCCAGCAGTGACTTGTCCGGCAATCAGCCCCAGCATTTT. Amino acids: CASSDLSGNQPQHF.

V gene TRBV5-8 combines with J gene TRBJ2-2; 8 positions match TRBD2. The V gene end was trimmed by 4 bases and the J gene end by 6 bases; junction bases not matched to a gene: 11. This CDR3 spans 16 amino acids. Germline V CDR1 and CDR2: SGHTS, YDEGEE. The CDR3 region is CASSPPGGALAGELFF. CDR3 nucleotides: TGTGCCAGCAGCCCCCCCGGGGGGGCCTTGGCCGGGGAGCTGTTTTTT.

V and J are TRBV7-6 and TRBJ2-1; D is undetermined. The CDR3 spans 16 residues. The V and J ends lost 0 bases and 1 base respectively, with 10 bases between them. The germline V gene encodes CDR1 SGHVS and CDR2 FNYEAQ. The DNA of the CDR3 is TGTGCCAGCAGCTTAGCCCATAGTAGATCCTACAATGAGCAGTTCTTC. Translation gives CASSLAHSRSYNEQFF.

Regarding this clone: In the same sample, other DNA sequences code for this CDR3. The chain links TRBV27 to TRBJ2-2; 8 bases are a match to TRBD1. Looked up from germline, CDR1 is MNHEY and CDR2 is SMNVEV (reference sequence). CDR3 length: 14 residues. With 5 bases clipped from V and 4 bases from J, the junction kept 3 bases outside the gene matches. The CDR3 sequence: CASSPGQGTGELFF. DNA of the CDR3: TGTGCCAGCAGTCCCGGACAGGGCACCGGGGAGCTGTTTTTT.

This chain links TRBV9 with TRBJ2-5, with TRBD2 identical over 10 bases. The V segment lost 5 bases and the J segment 1 base; nucleotides outside the gene matches: 5. CDR3 length: 15 amino acids. Per germline, CDR1 SGDLS and CDR2 YYNGEE. CDR3 sequence reads: CASSASGGSQETQYF. The CDR3 DNA sequence: TGTGCCAGCAGTGCTAGCGGGGGAAGCCAAGAGACCCAGTACTTC. Full variable domain (outside the CDR3, taken from reference TRBV9 and TRBJ2-5): DSGVTQTPKHLITATGQRVTLRCSPRSGDLSVYWYQQSLDQGLQFLIQYYNGEERAKGNILERFSAQQFPDLHSELNLSSLELGDSALYFCASSASGGSQETQYFGPGTRLLVL.

J is TRBJ2-1 and V is TRBV5-6; D might be TRBD1 or TRBD2, each matching 6 bases. Germline CDR1 and CDR2: SGHDT and YYEEEE. Trimming removed 2 bases at V and 4 bases at J, with 16 bases between. This CDR3 has 16 residues. The CDR3 DNA reads TGTGCCAGCAGCTTCCTGGGGGGCGCCCAGTACAATGAGCAGTTCTTC. Its translation: CASSFLGGAQYNEQFF.

The V gene is TRBV15, the J gene TRBJ1-2; 8 bases are a match to TRBD1. After removal of 6 bases from V and 5 bases from J, the junction contained 5 bases not matched to a gene. The CDR3 length is 13 residues. Germline CDR1 is LNHNV and CDR2 is YYDKDF (reference sequence). In nucleotides, the CDR3 is TGTGCCACCAGTTACGGACAGGGTTATGGCTACACCTTC. This translates into CATSYGQGYGYTF.

The gene calls are TRBV13 and TRBJ2-1; 10 bases line up with TRBD2. This CDR3 has 16 amino acids. The germline CDR1 and CDR2 sequences are PRHDT and FYEKMQ (reference sequence). Trimming at V came to 3 bases and at J to 0 bases, leaving 2 bases not matched to a gene. DNA for the CDR3: TGTGCCAGCAGCTTGGGACTAGCGACCTCCTACAATGAGCAGTTCTTC. Amino acid sequence: CASSLGLATSYNEQFF.

With regard to this clone: The same CDR3 also results from other DNA sequences found in this sample. The V gene is TRBV13, the J gene TRBJ2-6; D uncertain. The CDR3 has 15 amino acids. V was pared by 5 bases and J by 0 bases, with 8 bases between. The V gene's germline CDR1 is PRHDT and CDR2 FYEKMQ (reference sequence). CDR3 sequence (DNA): TGTGCCAGCAGCCTCGGAAGCTCTGGGGCCAACGTCCTGACTTTC. Its translation: CASSLGSSGANVLTF.